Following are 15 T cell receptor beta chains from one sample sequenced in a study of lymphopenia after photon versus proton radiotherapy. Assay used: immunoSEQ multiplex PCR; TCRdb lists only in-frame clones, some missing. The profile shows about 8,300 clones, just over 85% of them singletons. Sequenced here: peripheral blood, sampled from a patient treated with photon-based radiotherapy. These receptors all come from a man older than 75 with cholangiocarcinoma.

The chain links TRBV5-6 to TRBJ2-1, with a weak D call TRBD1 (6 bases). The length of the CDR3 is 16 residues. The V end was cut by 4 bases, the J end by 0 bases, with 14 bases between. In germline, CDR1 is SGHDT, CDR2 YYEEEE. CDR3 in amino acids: CASSGNRDSSYNEQFF. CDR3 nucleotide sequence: TGTGCCAGCAGCGGAAACAGGGATAGCTCCTACAATGAGCAGTTCTTC. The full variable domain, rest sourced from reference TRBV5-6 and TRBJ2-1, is DAGVTQSPTHLIKTRGQQVTLRCSPKSGHDTVSWYQQALGQGPQFIFQYYEEEERQRGNFPDRFSGHQFPNYSSELNVNALLLGDSALYLCASSGNRDSSYNEQFFGPGTRLTVL.

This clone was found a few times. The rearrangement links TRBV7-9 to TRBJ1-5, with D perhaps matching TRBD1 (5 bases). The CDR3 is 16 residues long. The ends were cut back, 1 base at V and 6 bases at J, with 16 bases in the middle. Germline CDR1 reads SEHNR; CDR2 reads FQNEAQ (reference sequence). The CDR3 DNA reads TGTGCCAGCAGCTTAGAGGCGGGCAGGGTGCGTCAGCCCCAGCATTTT. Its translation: CASSLEAGRVRQPQHF.

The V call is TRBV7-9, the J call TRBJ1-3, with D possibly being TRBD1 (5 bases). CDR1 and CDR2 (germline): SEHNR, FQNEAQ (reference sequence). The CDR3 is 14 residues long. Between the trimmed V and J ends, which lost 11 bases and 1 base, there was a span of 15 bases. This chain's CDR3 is CAAGPAGSGNTIYF. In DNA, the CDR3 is TGTGCCGCGGGTCCTGCAGGGTCTGGAAACACCATATATTTT.

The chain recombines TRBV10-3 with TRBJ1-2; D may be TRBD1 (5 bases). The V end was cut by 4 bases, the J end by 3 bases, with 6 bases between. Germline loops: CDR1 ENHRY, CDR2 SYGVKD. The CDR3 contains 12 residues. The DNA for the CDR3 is TGTGCCATCAGTGGAGGGGACTATGGCTACACCTTC. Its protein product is CAISGGDYGYTF.

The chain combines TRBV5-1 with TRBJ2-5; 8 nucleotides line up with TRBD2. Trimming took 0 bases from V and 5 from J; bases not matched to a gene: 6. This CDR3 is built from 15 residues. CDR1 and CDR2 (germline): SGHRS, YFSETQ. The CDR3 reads CASSLGTVAGETQYF. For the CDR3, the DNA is TGCGCCAGCAGCTTGGGAACGGTAGCGGGGGAGACCCAGTACTTC. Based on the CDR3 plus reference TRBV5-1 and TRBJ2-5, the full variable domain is KAGVTQTPRYLIKTRGQQVTLSCSPISGHRSVSWYQQTPGQGLQFLFEYFSETQRNKGNFPGRFSGRQFSNSRSEMNVSTLELGDSALYLCASSLGTVAGETQYFGPGTRLLVL.

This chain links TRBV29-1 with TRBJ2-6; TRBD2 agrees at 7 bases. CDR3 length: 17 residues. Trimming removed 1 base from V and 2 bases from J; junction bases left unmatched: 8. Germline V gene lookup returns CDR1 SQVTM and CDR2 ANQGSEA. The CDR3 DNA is TGCAGCGTTGAAGGCAGGGAGGGGTTGGCTGGGGCCAACGTCCTGACTTTC. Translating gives CSVEGREGLAGANVLTF.

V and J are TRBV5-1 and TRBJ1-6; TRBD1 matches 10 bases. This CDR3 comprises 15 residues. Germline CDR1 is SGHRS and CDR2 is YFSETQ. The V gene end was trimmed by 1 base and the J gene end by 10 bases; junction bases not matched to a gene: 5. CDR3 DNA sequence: TGCGCCAGCAGCTTGAACGGACAGGGGGACTCACCCCTCCACTTT. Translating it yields CASSLNGQGDSPLHF.

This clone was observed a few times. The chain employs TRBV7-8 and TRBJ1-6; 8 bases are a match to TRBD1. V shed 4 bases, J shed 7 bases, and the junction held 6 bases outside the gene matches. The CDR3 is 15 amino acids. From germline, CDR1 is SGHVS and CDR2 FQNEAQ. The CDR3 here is CASSYQTGVNSPLHF. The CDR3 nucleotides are TGTGCCAGCAGCTATCAGACAGGGGTGAATTCACCCCTCCACTTT. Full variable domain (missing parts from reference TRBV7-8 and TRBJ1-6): GAGVSQSPRYKVAKRGQDVALRCDPISGHVSLFWYQQALGQGPEFLTYFQNEAQLDKSGLPSDRFFAERPEGSVSTLKIQRTQQEDSAVYLCASSYQTGVNSPLHFGNGTRLTVT.

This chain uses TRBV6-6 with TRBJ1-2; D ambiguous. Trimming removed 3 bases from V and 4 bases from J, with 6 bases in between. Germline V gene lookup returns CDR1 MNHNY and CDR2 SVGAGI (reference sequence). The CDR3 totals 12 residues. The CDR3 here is CASSYWAYGYTF. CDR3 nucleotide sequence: TGTGCCAGCAGTTATTGGGCCTATGGCTACACCTTC.

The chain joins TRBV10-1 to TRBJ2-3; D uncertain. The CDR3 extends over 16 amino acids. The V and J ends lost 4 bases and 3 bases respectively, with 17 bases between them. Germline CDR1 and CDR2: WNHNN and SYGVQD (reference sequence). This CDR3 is CASSGRKEWETDTQYF. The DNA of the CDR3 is TGCGCCAGCAGTGGGAGAAAGGAGTGGGAAACAGATACGCAGTATTTT.

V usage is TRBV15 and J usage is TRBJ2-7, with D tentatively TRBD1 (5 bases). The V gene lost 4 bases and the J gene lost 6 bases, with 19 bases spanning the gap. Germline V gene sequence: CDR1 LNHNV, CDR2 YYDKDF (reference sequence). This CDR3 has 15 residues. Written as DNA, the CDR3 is TGTGCCACCAGCAACCAGAGGAAACAGGAGCTCGAGCAGTACTTC. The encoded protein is CATSNQRKQELEQYF.

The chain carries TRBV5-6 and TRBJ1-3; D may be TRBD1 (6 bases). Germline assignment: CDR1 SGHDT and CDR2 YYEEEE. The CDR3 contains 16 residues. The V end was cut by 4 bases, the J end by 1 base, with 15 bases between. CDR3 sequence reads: CASSLPTGTSGNTIYF. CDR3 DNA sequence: TGTGCCAGCAGCCTCCCCACAGGGACGTCTGGAAACACCATATATTTT.

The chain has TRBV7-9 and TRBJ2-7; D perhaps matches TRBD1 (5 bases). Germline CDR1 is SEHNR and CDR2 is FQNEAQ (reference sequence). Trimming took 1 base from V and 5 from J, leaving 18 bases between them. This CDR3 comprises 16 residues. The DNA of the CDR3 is TGTGCCAGCAGCTTAGGGGGTCGCAGGGCTAAACACGAGCAGTACTTC. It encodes CASSLGGRRAKHEQYF.

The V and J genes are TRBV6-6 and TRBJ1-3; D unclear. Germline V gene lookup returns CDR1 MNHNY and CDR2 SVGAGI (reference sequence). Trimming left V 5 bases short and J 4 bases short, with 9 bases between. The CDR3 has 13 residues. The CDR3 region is CASSKIGGNTIYF. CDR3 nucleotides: TGTGCCAGCAGTAAGATTGGGGGAAACACCATATATTTT.

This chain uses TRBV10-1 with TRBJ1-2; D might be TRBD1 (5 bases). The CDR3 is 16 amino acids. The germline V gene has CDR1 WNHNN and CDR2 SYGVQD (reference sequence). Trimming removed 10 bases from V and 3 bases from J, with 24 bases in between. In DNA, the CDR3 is TGCGCCAACGCAAATCGCAGGGAATCCCCTCACTATGGCTACACCTTC. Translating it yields CANANRRESPHYGYTF.